This entry lists 21 T cell receptor beta chains sequenced from one sample in a study of T-cell memory formation after mild COVID-19. Each CDR3 protein is one row after TCRdb ran MiXCR on the 5' RACE reads. The repertoire includes 350,000 to 500,000 distinct CDR3 sequences, 20% of them detected once, and roughly 8.4% sits in the top ten. Input material: PBMCs or a T cell subset sorted from them (not recorded which). Source of these receptors: an adult woman who had mild COVID-19 (a few samples of this study predate the infection). Cell type and time point are not known.

This clonotype has a handful of counts. Compared with germline, one end of the junction differs, possibly owing to a read error. The chain carries TRBV7-9 and TRBJ2-7, with TRBD1 matching over 7 bases. Germline CDR1 SEHNR, CDR2 FQNEAQ (reference sequence). The CDR3 sequence is 11 residues long. As DNA, the CDR3 is TGCTCCGGGACAGCAATCTACGAGCAGTACTTC. The encoded protein is CSGTAIYEQYF.

V is TRBV18 and J is TRBJ2-7; 9 bases map to TRBD1. Germline V gene data show CDR1 as KGHSH and CDR2 as LQKENI. The CDR3 spans 15 residues. J gave up 3 bases and V 3 bases, and 6 bases lay outside the gene matches. The CDR3 loop is CASSPSGQGFYEQYF. In DNA, the CDR3 is TGTGCCAGCTCACCCTCGGGACAGGGATTCTACGAGCAGTACTTC.

In this sample, this clonotype turned up a few times. This rearrangement joins TRBV9 to TRBJ2-3; 7 bases are a match to TRBD2. The germline V gene encodes CDR1 SGDLS and CDR2 YYNGEE. V gave up 4 bases and J gave up 3 bases; unmatched junction bases: 8. CDR3 size: 15 residues. CDR3 sequence (DNA): TGTGCCAGCAGCTCGGGAGGAGTCGGGACAGATACGCAGTATTTT. This codes for CASSSGGVGTDTQYF.

In its sample, this clonotype was seen a few times. The CDR3, as DNA: TGTGCCAGCAGCCCACGGACAGCGTCAATGAACACTGAAGCTTTCTTT. As protein: CASSPRTASMNTEAFF. The V call is TRBV11-1, the J call TRBJ1-1, with TRBD1 as a possible D gene (6 bases). The V gene lost 5 bases and the J gene lost 0 bases, with 16 bases spanning the gap. Germline V gene sequence: CDR1 SGHAT, CDR2 FQDESV (reference sequence). This CDR3 comprises 16 residues.

This chain uses TRBV6-6 with TRBJ2-7, with D perhaps matching TRBD1 (5 bases). This CDR3 is built from 14 residues. The V gene's germline CDR1 is MNHNY and CDR2 SVGAGI (reference sequence). V shed 5 bases and J shed 2 bases, with 13 bases lying between them. The chain's CDR3 is CASSPRRGAYEQYF. The CDR3, as DNA: TGTGCCAGCAGTCCCCGAAGGGGCGCCTACGAGCAGTACTTC.

In the case of this clonotype: This clone may be a read error of a much larger clone one base away. The V gene is TRBV24-1, the J gene TRBJ2-3, with 14 bases matching TRBD2. The CDR3 extends over 16 amino acids. CDR1 is KGHDR and CDR2 is SFDVKD in the germline V gene. V lost 3 bases to trimming and J lost 4 bases; unmatched junction nucleotides: 2. The CDR3 loop is CATSDKGLAGADTQYF. DNA for the CDR3: TGTGCCACCAGTGATAAGGGACTAGCGGGAGCAGATACGCAGTATTTT.

This clonotype was counted only a few times. This chain uses TRBV30 with TRBJ1-5; no definite D call. V was pared by 0 bases and J by 0 bases, with 3 bases between. CDR3 length: 13 amino acids. CDR1 is GTSNPN, CDR2 SVGIG, per germline (reference sequence). The CDR3 is CAWSVGSNQPQHF. In DNA, the CDR3 is TGTGCCTGGAGTGTGGGTAGCAATCAGCCCCAGCATTTT.

The J gene is TRBJ2-7, the V gene TRBV20-1, with D possibly TRBD1 on 6 matching bases. V lost 5 bases and J 3 bases, leaving 17 bases between the germline ends. CDR3 size: 14 residues. Per the germline V gene, CDR1 is DFQATT and CDR2 is SNEGSKA (reference sequence). CDR3 nucleotide sequence: TGCAGTGCTTATCCGGGACACACAAACTACGAGCAGTACTTC. Translation gives CSAYPGHTNYEQYF.

CDR3 in DNA: TGTGCCAGCTCCGACAGGGTTTATGGCTACACCTTC. This encodes CASSDRVYGYTF. The chain employs TRBV12-3 or TRBV12-4 and TRBJ1-2; 7 positions agree with TRBD1. The CDR3 length is 12 residues. The junction had 5 bases not matched to a gene; V was cut back by 8 bases and J by 5 bases.

This clonotype has only a few counts. This chain uses TRBV30 with TRBJ2-3; D is ambiguous. The length of the CDR3 is 14 residues. V lost 1 base, J lost 2 bases, and 10 bases lay in between. Looked up from germline, CDR1 is GTSNPN and CDR2 is SVGIG (reference sequence). CDR3 DNA sequence: TGTGCCTGGAGTGACCTACTTAACACAGATACGCAGTATTTT. Protein sequence: CAWSDLLNTDTQYF.

This clonotype was counted a single time. The chain employs TRBV6-5 and TRBJ1-1, with 8 positions matching TRBD1. Per germline, CDR1 MNHEY and CDR2 SVGAGI. Germline trimming cut 7 bases from V and 6 bases from J; bases unmatched to any gene: 7. This CDR3 spans 13 amino acids. CDR3 residues: CASIQQGVPEAFF. DNA for the CDR3: TGTGCCAGCATTCAACAGGGGGTCCCTGAAGCTTTCTTT.

In its sample, this clonotype was seen a few times. The chain recombines TRBV7-9 with TRBJ1-2, with D unclear. The CDR3 spans 14 residues. Per the germline V gene, CDR1 is SEHNR and CDR2 is FQNEAQ (reference sequence). V lost 0 bases, J lost 4 bases, and 9 bases lay in between. In DNA, the CDR3 is TGTGCCAGCAGCTTAGCGGCGCCCGGCTATGGCTACACCTTC. Its translation: CASSLAAPGYGYTF.

This clonotype was detected only a few times. The J gene is TRBJ1-5, the V gene TRBV6-1; D remains ambiguous. The CDR3 contains 14 residues. V dropped 5 bases and J dropped 4 bases, with 12 bases sitting between them. Germline V gene lookup returns CDR1 MNHNS and CDR2 SASEGT. The CDR3 bases are TGTGCCAGCAGTCCCGGGAGACTAAATCAGCCCCAGCATTTT. It is translated as CASSPGRLNQPQHF.

This clonotype was detected a few times. This chain links TRBV9 with TRBJ2-1, with D uncertain. This CDR3 has 15 residues. V lost 4 bases to trimming and J lost 1 base, with 12 bases between them. Germline CDR1 SGDLS, CDR2 YYNGEE. The CDR3 sequence: CASSPGLGSYNEQFF. CDR3 DNA: TGTGCCAGCAGCCCCGGCCTAGGGTCCTACAATGAGCAGTTCTTC.

This clonotype was detected many times. V gene TRBV4-2 combines with J gene TRBJ2-7, with 15 nucleotides matching TRBD2. Per the germline V gene, CDR1 is LGHNA and CDR2 is YNFKEQ. The CDR3 has 17 residues. V gave up 2 bases and J gave up 3 bases; unmatched junction bases: 5. The CDR3 DNA reads TGTGCCAGCAGCCAAAGCCTGGGACTAGCGGGAGGCTACGAGCAGTACTTC. Amino acid sequence: CASSQSLGLAGGYEQYF.

This clonotype has more than one count but fewer than ten. The rearrangement joins TRBV12-3 or TRBV12-4 to TRBJ2-2; TRBD1 or TRBD2 may be the D gene (5 bases each). CDR3 length equals 17 residues. V was pared by 4 bases and J by 0 bases, with 15 bases between. The CDR3 DNA follows: TGTGCCAGCAGTTCAGTCCAACGAGGGGCGAACACCGGGGAGCTGTTTTTT. The encoded protein is CASSSVQRGANTGELFF.

V usage is TRBV3-1 and J usage is TRBJ1-1, with D hard to call. The CDR3 is 14 residues long. V was shortened by 1 base and J by 3 bases, with 9 bases between the two germline ends. Germline CDR1 reads LGHDT; CDR2 reads YNNKEL (reference sequence). The CDR3 sequence is CASSQVAGYTEAFF. The CDR3, as DNA: TGTGCCAGCAGCCAAGTGGCGGGTTACACTGAAGCTTTCTTT. The whole variable domain, filled in from reference TRBV3-1 and TRBJ1-1, reads DTAVSQTPKYLVTQMGNDKSIKCEQNLGHDTMYWYKQDSKKFLKIMFSYNNKELIINETVPNRFSPKSPDKAHLNLHINSLELGDSAVYFCASSQVAGYTEAFFGQGTRLTVV.

This clonotype was seen a few times. The chain uses TRBV5-6 and TRBJ2-1; weak D call: TRBD1 (5 bases). V dropped 5 bases and J dropped 1 base, with 13 bases sitting between them. The CDR3 runs to 15 residues. Germline V CDR1 and CDR2: SGHDT, YYEEEE. The chain's CDR3 is CASSAPPGSYNEQFF. CDR3 nucleotide sequence: TGTGCCAGCAGTGCCCCTCCAGGGTCCTACAATGAGCAGTTCTTC.

The rearrangement links TRBV15 to TRBJ2-5; possibly TRBD2 for D (7 bases). The germline gives CDR1 LNHNV, CDR2 YYDKDF (reference sequence). The V end was cut by 0 bases, the J end by 2 bases, with 16 bases between. The CDR3 is 17 amino acids. The CDR3, as DNA: TGTGCCACCAGCAGAGAGGGGGGGCTTAACATGCAAGAGACCCAGTACTTC. Translating it yields CATSREGGLNMQETQYF.

The chain is built from TRBV9 and TRBJ2-5, with D possibly being TRBD2 (5 bases). Trimming removed 0 bases from V and 1 base from J, with 16 bases in between. Germline V CDR1 and CDR2: SGDLS, YYNGEE. This CDR3 has 17 amino acids. CDR3 nucleotides: TGTGCCAGCAGCGTAGGGGATACAGCGGTATTCCAAGAGACCCAGTACTTC. Amino acid sequence: CASSVGDTAVFQETQYF. The variable domain in full, with the rest retrieved from reference TRBV9 and TRBJ2-5, is DSGVTQTPKHLITATGQRVTLRCSPRSGDLSVYWYQQSLDQGLQFLIQYYNGEERAKGNILERFSAQQFPDLHSELNLSSLELGDSALYFCASSVGDTAVFQETQYFGPGTRLLVL.

This clonotype has more than one count but fewer than ten. The genes are TRBV20-1 and TRBJ2-1, with TRBD2 matching over 10 bases. This CDR3 has 16 residues. Germline loops: CDR1 DFQATT, CDR2 SNEGSKA (reference sequence). The J segment lost 7 bases and the V segment lost 0 bases, leaving 9 bases of the junction unmatched. The CDR3 loop is CSARDRGLAGVNEQFF. The CDR3 DNA follows: TGCAGTGCTAGAGATCGGGGTCTAGCGGGAGTGAATGAGCAGTTCTTC.